This T cell receptor beta chain was recovered during a study of blood T cell repertoires in COVID-19 (dated by TCRdb to about 2020). About the study as a whole: For ImmuneRACE Cohort 3, a participant was defined as recovered based on two consecutive negative NP/OP PCR tests, clearance by a healthcare professional, or resolution of symptoms. HLA class I and class II types, where available, came from metadata supplied by the sample provider rather than from assay-based typing. The sample metadata nearly always contained a de-identified subject ID, COVID-19 status, age in years and sex. The dataset comprised deeply sampled blood TCRbeta repertoires from subjects exposed to, actively infected with, or recovered from COVID-19. The prospective study material was composed of cDNA or gDNA derived from T cells, B-cell-depleted T cells, or PBMCs. Samples from collaborators originated in the United States, Italy and Spain and spanned both the acute and convalescent phases of COVID-19. The repertoires were released in a freely available public database intended as a resource for research on the immune response to SARS-CoV-2. Samples were obtained from the ongoing ImmuneRACE study (first 160 participants) and from 1,254 subjects provided by 6 global collaborators.

As for this clone: What this receptor recognizes is not known. No base quality values were provided; no much bigger clone lies one nucleotide off.

Ends trimmed: V by 5 bases, J by 2 bases; bases unmatched to a gene: 18. From a lookup of the germline V gene (reference sequence), CDR1 and CDR2 are MNHEY and SMNVEV. Including cysteine and phenylalanine, the CDR3 has 19 amino acids. The retained sequence is limited to the CDR3, 57 bases, with the frame set at the first base. Points the paper makes about the study in general: How much clinical and demographic metadata was included differed by source and by participant, and the metadata was provided uncurated.

TCRbeta CDR3 regions were amplified from genomic DNA using the immunoSEQ Assay, a bias-controlled multiplex PCR. In the paper's pipeline: The number of nucleated cells in each sample was estimated by amplification of reference gene primers within the assay. To quantify the absolute abundance of each unique TCRbeta CDR3 rearrangement, sequence reads were collapsed and filtered. For each sample, productive Simpson clonality was calculated by taking the square root of Simpson's diversity index across productive rearrangements. Held by TCRdb, this immuneACCESS table contains in-frame sequences only and omits some clones. Under half of the omission traces to an unresolved V gene where checked; the cause of the rest is unknown. Clone size and V and J calls were adopted from that table, with D and trimming inferred from the DNA. This sample holds a few hundred thousand clones; 86% were observed only once. 2.5% to 3.5% of the sample goes to the ten largest clones.

Participants in the prospective study were enrolled through a virtual design, were aged roughly 18 to 90 years, and lived in 24 United States geographic areas. To assign participants to cohorts, the prospective study relied on clinical history that participants themselves reported in a screening survey and a study questionnaire. In the prospective study, whole blood, serum and a nasopharyngeal or oropharyngeal swab were collected from each participant by mobile phlebotomists. Participants in the prospective study had the option to provide additional blood draws and questionnaires over an approximately 2-month period. Before DNA extraction, blood samples from the prospective study were shipped at room temperature or frozen.

Rearrangement joined TRBV27 to TRBJ1-5, with 7 middle bases fitting TRBD1. The TCR sequence derives from a woman between 45 and 65 years old in a cohort exposed to, infected with or recovered from COVID-19 (not recorded which). The sequencing input was PBMCs or T cells enriched from blood (not recorded which). The nucleotides are TGTGCCAGCAGTCCCCGGGGAACAGGGGCCGGGAGAGGCAATCAGCCCCAGCATTTT. Its protein product is CASSPRGTGAGRGNQPQHF.